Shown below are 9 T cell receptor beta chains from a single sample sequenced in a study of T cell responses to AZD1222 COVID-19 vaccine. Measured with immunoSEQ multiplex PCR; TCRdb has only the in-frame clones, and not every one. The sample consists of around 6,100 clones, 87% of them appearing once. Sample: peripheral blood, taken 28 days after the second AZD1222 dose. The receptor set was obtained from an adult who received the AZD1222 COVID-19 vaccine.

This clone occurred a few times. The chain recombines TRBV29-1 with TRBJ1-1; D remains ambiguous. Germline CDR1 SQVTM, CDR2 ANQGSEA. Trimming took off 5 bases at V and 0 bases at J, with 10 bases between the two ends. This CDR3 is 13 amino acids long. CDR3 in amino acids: CSVTETVNTEAFF. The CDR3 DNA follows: TGCAGCGTTACTGAGACGGTGAACACTGAAGCTTTCTTT.

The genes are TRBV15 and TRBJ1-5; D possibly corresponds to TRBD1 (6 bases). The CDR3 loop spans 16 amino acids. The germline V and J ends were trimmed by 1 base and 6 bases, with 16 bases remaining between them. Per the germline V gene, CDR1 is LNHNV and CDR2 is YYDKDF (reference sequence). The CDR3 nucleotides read TGTGCCACCAGCAGAGTCAGGGGATTCGGGGGTCAGCCCCAGCATTTT. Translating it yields CATSRVRGFGGQPQHF.

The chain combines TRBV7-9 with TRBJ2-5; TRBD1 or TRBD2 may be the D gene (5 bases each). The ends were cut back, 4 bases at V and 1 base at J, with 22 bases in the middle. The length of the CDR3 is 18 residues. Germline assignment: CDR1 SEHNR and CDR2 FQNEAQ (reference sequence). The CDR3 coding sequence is TGTGCCAGCAGCTCCACATCCTGGGGGACGCAAATCCAAGAGACCCAGTACTTC. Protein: CASSSTSWGTQIQETQYF.

This CDR3 reads CASSLLGGEQYV. CDR3 bases: TGTGCCAGCAGCTTATTGGGTGGAGAGCAGTACGTC. The chain joins TRBV11-3 to TRBJ2-7, with unresolved D. From germline, CDR1 is SGHNT and CDR2 YENEEA. CDR3 length: 12 residues. With 2 bases removed from V and 7 bases from J, the gap between germline ends came to 9 bases.

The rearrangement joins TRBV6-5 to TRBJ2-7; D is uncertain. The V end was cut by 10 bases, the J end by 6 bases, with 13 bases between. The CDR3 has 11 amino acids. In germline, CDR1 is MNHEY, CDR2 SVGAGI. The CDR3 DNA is TGTGCCACCCAGACGCCGCCCGAGCAGTACGTC. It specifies CATQTPPEQYV.

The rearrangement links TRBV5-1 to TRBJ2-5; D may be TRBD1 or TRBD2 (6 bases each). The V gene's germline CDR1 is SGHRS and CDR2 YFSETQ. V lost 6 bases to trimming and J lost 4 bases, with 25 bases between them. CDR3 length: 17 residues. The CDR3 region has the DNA TGCGCCAGCATAAGTGGGGGGCCCTTCCCCTTGGGAGAGACCCAGTACTTC. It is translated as CASISGGPFPLGETQYF.

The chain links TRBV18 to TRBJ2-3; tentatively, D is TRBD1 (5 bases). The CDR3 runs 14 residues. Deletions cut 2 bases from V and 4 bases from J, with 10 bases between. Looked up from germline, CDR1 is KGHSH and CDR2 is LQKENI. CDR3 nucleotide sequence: TGTGCCAGCTCACCAGCCAGGGTTGCAGATACGCAGTATTTT. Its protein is CASSPARVADTQYF.

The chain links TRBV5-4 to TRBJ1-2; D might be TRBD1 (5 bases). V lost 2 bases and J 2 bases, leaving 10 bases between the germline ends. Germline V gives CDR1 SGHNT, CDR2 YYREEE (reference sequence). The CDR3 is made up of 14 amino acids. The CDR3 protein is CASSFTGGNYGYTF. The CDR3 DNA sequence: TGTGCCAGCAGCTTTACCGGGGGAAACTATGGCTACACCTTC.

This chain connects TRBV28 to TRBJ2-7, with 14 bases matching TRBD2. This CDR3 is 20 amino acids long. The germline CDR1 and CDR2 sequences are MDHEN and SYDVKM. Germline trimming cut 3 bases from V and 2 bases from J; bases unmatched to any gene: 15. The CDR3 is CASSFRSGLAGGSLTYEQYF. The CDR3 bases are TGTGCCAGCAGTTTTCGTTCCGGACTAGCGGGGGGATCTCTTACCTACGAGCAGTACTTC.